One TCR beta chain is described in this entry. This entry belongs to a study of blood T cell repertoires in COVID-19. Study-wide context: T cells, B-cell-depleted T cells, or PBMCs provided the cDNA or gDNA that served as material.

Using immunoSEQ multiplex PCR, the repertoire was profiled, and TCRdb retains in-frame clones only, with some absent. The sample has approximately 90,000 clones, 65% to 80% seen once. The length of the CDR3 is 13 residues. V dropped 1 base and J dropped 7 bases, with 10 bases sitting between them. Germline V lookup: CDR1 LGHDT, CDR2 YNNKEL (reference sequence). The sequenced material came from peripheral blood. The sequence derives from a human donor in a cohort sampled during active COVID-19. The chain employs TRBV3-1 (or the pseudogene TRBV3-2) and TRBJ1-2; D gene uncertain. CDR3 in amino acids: CASSQGGSVGYTF. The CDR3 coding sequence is TGTGCCAGCAGCCAAGGAGGAAGTGTTGGCTACACCTTC.